The rows below give T cell receptor beta chains drawn from one sample of a study of blood T cell repertoires in COVID-19. Here immunoSEQ multiplex PCR was the method, and the copy in TCRdb shows in-frame clones only, minus some. The sample yields some 190,000 clones, 65% to 80% seen once. Material for sequencing was PBMCs or T cells enriched from blood (not recorded which). These receptors were obtained from a woman between 50 and 59 years old with acute COVID-19. The CDR3 runs from the conserved cysteine through the conserved F or W. A D gene is named only where the DNA matches it firmly. Clone size is given for some rows only: seen once, a few or many times, or a class if the clone is expanded.

v_gene: TRBV2
d_gene: -
j_gene: TRBJ1-5
abundance: -
CDR3aa: CASSEAGEDQPQHF
CDR3nt: TGTGCCAGCAGTGAAGCAGGGGAAGATCAGCCCCAGCATTTT

v_gene: TRBV4-2
d_gene: -
j_gene: TRBJ1-2
abundance: -
CDR3aa: CASSQAQGSQGLNRDYGYTF
CDR3nt: TGTGCCAGCAGCCAAGCTCAGGGTTCGCAGGGCTTAAACAGGGACTATGGCTACACCTTC

v_gene: TRBV10-2
d_gene: -
j_gene: TRBJ1-2
abundance: -
CDR3aa: CASKQDPLNYGYTF
CDR3nt: TGCGCCAGCAAACAGGATCCCCTTAACTATGGCTACACCTTC

v_gene: TRBV28
d_gene: -
j_gene: TRBJ1-2
abundance: -
CDR3aa: CASSTVGAGYGYTF
CDR3nt: TGTGCCAGCAGTACCGTGGGGGCCGGCTATGGCTACACCTTC

v_gene: TRBV28
d_gene: TRBD1
j_gene: TRBJ1-2
abundance: -
CDR3aa: CAGPRDRGPFGYGYTF
CDR3nt: TGTGCCGGACCACGGGACAGGGGGCCCTTCGGGTATGGCTACACCTTC

v_gene: TRBV3-1/TRBV3-2
d_gene: -
j_gene: TRBJ1-1
abundance: once
CDR3aa: CASSQVQEAFF
CDR3nt: TGTGCCAGCAGCCAAGTCCAGGAAGCTTTCTTT

v_gene: TRBV2
d_gene: TRBD2
j_gene: TRBJ2-1
abundance: -
CDR3aa: CASRGLAGVNEQFF
CDR3nt: TGTGCCAGCAGAGGGTTAGCGGGAGTCAATGAGCAGTTCTTC

v_gene: TRBV11-2
d_gene: TRBD1
j_gene: TRBJ1-1
abundance: -
CDR3aa: CASSLGQGVRGAEAFF
CDR3nt: TGTGCCAGCAGCTTAGGACAGGGGGTCCGGGGCGCTGAAGCTTTCTTT

v_gene: TRBV24-1
d_gene: -
j_gene: TRBJ1-2
abundance: many
CDR3aa: CATSDLQGDGYTF
CDR3nt: TGTGCCACCAGTGACCTTCAGGGTGATGGCTACACCTTC

v_gene: TRBV5-4
d_gene: -
j_gene: TRBJ2-1
abundance: -
CDR3aa: CASSFKTIESHEQFF
CDR3nt: TGTGCCAGCAGCTTCAAAACCATCGAGTCGCATGAGCAGTTCTTC

v_gene: TRBV7-2
d_gene: TRBD1
j_gene: TRBJ1-5
abundance: -
CDR3aa: CASSPGQWNQPQHF
CDR3nt: TGTGCCAGCAGCCCGGGACAGTGGAATCAGCCCCAGCATTTT

v_gene: TRBV7-3
d_gene: TRBD1
j_gene: TRBJ1-1
abundance: -
CDR3aa: CASSPRGQTNTEAFF
CDR3nt: TGTGCCAGCAGCCCCAGGGGACAGACGAACACTGAAGCTTTCTTT

v_gene: TRBV4-3
d_gene: TRBD2
j_gene: TRBJ2-1
abundance: -
CDR3aa: CASSQNSGDEQFF
CDR3nt: TGCGCCAGCAGCCAAAATAGCGGGGATGAGCAGTTCTTC

v_gene: TRBV2
d_gene: TRBD2
j_gene: TRBJ2-5
abundance: -
CDR3aa: CASTQGLAGGQETQYF
CDR3nt: TGTGCCAGCACTCAGGGACTAGCGGGGGGGCAAGAGACCCAGTACTTC

v_gene: TRBV5-6
d_gene: -
j_gene: TRBJ1-2
abundance: many
CDR3aa: CASSLGESYGYTF
CDR3nt: TGTGCCAGCAGCTTGGGGGAGTCCTATGGCTACACCTTC

v_gene: TRBV5-5
d_gene: TRBD1
j_gene: TRBJ1-2
abundance: few
CDR3aa: CASSPGQGANPFGGYTF
CDR3nt: TGTGCCAGCAGCCCCGGACAGGGCGCCAACCCTTTTGGTGGCTACACCTTC

v_gene: TRBV19
d_gene: -
j_gene: TRBJ1-3
abundance: -
CDR3aa: CASSIGGYSGNTIYF
CDR3nt: TGTGCCAGTAGTATTGGAGGGTATTCTGGAAACACCATATATTTT

v_gene: TRBV28
d_gene: TRBD1
j_gene: TRBJ1-2
abundance: -
CDR3aa: CASSLSGTAGENYGYTF
CDR3nt: TGTGCCAGCAGTTTAAGTGGGACAGCTGGGGAAAACTATGGCTACACCTTC

v_gene: TRBV5-1
d_gene: TRBD1
j_gene: TRBJ1-2
abundance: -
CDR3aa: CASSPGQGANLGYTF
CDR3nt: TGCGCCAGCAGCCCCGGACAGGGGGCGAATCTAGGCTACACCTTC

v_gene: TRBV7-8
d_gene: TRBD1
j_gene: TRBJ1-4
abundance: few
CDR3aa: CASSLEEPGTAEKLFF
CDR3nt: TGTGCCAGCAGCTTAGAAGAACCCGGGACAGCGGAAAAACTGTTTTTT

v_gene: TRBV29-1
d_gene: -
j_gene: TRBJ1-4
abundance: -
CDR3aa: CSVKPTGPGKLFF
CDR3nt: TGCAGCGTTAAGCCGACAGGCCCGGGGAAACTGTTTTTT

v_gene: TRBV7-9
d_gene: TRBD1
j_gene: TRBJ2-5
abundance: -
CDR3aa: CASSRGQGFETQYF
CDR3nt: TGTGCCAGCAGCCGGGGACAGGGGTTTGAGACCCAGTACTTC

v_gene: TRBV2
d_gene: TRBD1
j_gene: TRBJ2-1
abundance: -
CDR3aa: CASKEDRGFYNEQFF
CDR3nt: TGTGCCAGCAAGGAGGACAGGGGATTCTACAATGAGCAGTTCTTC

v_gene: TRBV4-1
d_gene: TRBD1
j_gene: TRBJ1-6
abundance: -
CDR3aa: CASSQPPGTATSPLHF
CDR3nt: TGCGCCAGCAGCCAACCCCCCGGGACAGCTACCTCACCCCTCCACTTT

v_gene: TRBV5-1
d_gene: TRBD1
j_gene: TRBJ2-2
abundance: -
CDR3aa: CASSRDRTNTGELFF
CDR3nt: TGCGCCAGCAGTCGGGACAGGACGAACACCGGGGAGCTGTTTTTT

v_gene: TRBV9
d_gene: TRBD1
j_gene: TRBJ1-1
abundance: -
CDR3aa: CASSVTGQLDTEAFF
CDR3nt: TGTGCCAGCAGCGTCACGGGACAGTTGGACACTGAAGCTTTCTTT

v_gene: TRBV29-1
d_gene: -
j_gene: TRBJ1-1
abundance: -
CDR3aa: CSVEGWGRNMNTEAFF
CDR3nt: TGCAGCGTTGAAGGTTGGGGCAGGAACATGAACACTGAAGCTTTCTTT

v_gene: TRBV2
d_gene: -
j_gene: TRBJ1-1
abundance: -
CDR3aa: CASSDPGGANTEAFF
CDR3nt: TGTGCCAGCAGCGACCCGGGGGGCGCGAACACTGAAGCTTTCTTT

v_gene: TRBV7-2
d_gene: TRBD2
j_gene: TRBJ2-1
abundance: -
CDR3aa: CASSFGRGGYNEQFF
CDR3nt: TGTGCCAGCAGCTTCGGTCGGGGGGGCTACAATGAGCAGTTCTTC

v_gene: TRBV3-1/TRBV3-2
d_gene: TRBD1
j_gene: TRBJ2-2
abundance: -
CDR3aa: CASSQVAGTGGDAGELFF
CDR3nt: TGTGCCAGCAGCCAAGTCGCGGGGACAGGGGGCGACGCCGGGGAGCTGTTTTTT

v_gene: TRBV30
d_gene: -
j_gene: TRBJ1-6
abundance: -
CDR3aa: CAWMRGGSYNSPLHF
CDR3nt: TGTGCCTGGATGCGGGGTGGGTCCTATAATTCACCCCTCCACTTT

v_gene: TRBV28
d_gene: -
j_gene: TRBJ2-1
abundance: -
CDR3aa: CASSLSQGHFF
CDR3nt: TGTGCCAGCAGTTTGTCACAGGGACATTTCTTC

v_gene: TRBV2
d_gene: TRBD2
j_gene: TRBJ2-3
abundance: -
CDR3aa: CASSLSRRGGQDTQYF
CDR3nt: TGTGCCAGCAGCCTTTCACGGCGGGGGGGCCAAGATACGCAGTATTTT

v_gene: TRBV4-2
d_gene: -
j_gene: TRBJ2-3
abundance: -
CDR3aa: CASSQGPVIGLTTDTQYF
CDR3nt: TGTGCCAGCAGCCAAGGTCCCGTCATCGGACTCACCACAGATACGCAGTATTTT

v_gene: TRBV29-1
d_gene: -
j_gene: TRBJ1-3
abundance: -
CDR3aa: CSVVRQGGNTIYF
CDR3nt: TGCAGCGTTGTAAGGCAGGGGGGAAACACCATATATTTT

v_gene: TRBV18
d_gene: -
j_gene: TRBJ1-6
abundance: -
CDR3aa: CASSPLGAGVPANSPLHF
CDR3nt: TGTGCCAGCTCACCATTGGGGGCAGGTGTTCCCGCTAATTCACCCCTCCACTTT

v_gene: TRBV19
d_gene: -
j_gene: TRBJ2-6
abundance: few
CDR3aa: CASSIGPLAGANVLTF
CDR3nt: TGTGCCAGTAGTATAGGCCCCCTGGCCGGGGCCAACGTCCTGACTTTC

v_gene: TRBV21-1
d_gene: -
j_gene: TRBJ1-5
abundance: -
CDR3aa: CASSSWKQGTLNQPQHF
CDR3nt: TGTGCCAGCAGTTCTTGGAAACAGGGGACCCTCAATCAGCCCCAGCATTTT

v_gene: TRBV4-1
d_gene: TRBD2
j_gene: TRBJ2-1
abundance: -
CDR3aa: CASSLGGVQAYEQFF
CDR3nt: TGCGCCAGCAGCCTCGGGGGGGTACAGGCATATGAGCAGTTCTTC

v_gene: TRBV6-1
d_gene: -
j_gene: TRBJ1-2
abundance: -
CDR3aa: CASSDVRRDNYGYTF
CDR3nt: TGTGCCAGCAGTGATGTAAGGCGGGATAACTATGGCTACACCTTC

v_gene: TRBV19
d_gene: TRBD2
j_gene: TRBJ2-3
abundance: -
CDR3aa: CASSTGTSGPADTQYF
CDR3nt: TGTGCCAGTAGTACGGGGACTAGCGGACCCGCAGATACGCAGTATTTT

v_gene: TRBV30
d_gene: TRBD1
j_gene: TRBJ1-3
abundance: few
CDR3aa: CAWSGDSYSGNTIYF
CDR3nt: TGTGCCTGGAGCGGGGACAGTTACTCTGGAAACACCATATATTTT

v_gene: TRBV12-3/TRBV12-4
d_gene: -
j_gene: TRBJ1-2
abundance: -
CDR3aa: CASSLPTSGYTF
CDR3nt: TGTGCCAGCAGTCTCCCCACGAGCGGCTACACCTTC

v_gene: TRBV19
d_gene: -
j_gene: TRBJ1-1
abundance: -
CDR3aa: CASSSARGRNTEAFF
CDR3nt: TGTGCCAGTAGTTCCGCCAGGGGACGGAACACTGAAGCTTTCTTT

v_gene: TRBV19
d_gene: TRBD1
j_gene: TRBJ2-2
abundance: -
CDR3aa: CASSMGQGGWTGELFF
CDR3nt: TGTGCCAGTAGTATGGGACAGGGGGGATGGACCGGGGAGCTGTTTTTT

v_gene: TRBV5-8
d_gene: TRBD1
j_gene: TRBJ1-4
abundance: -
CDR3aa: CASSFPGGSTENEKLFF
CDR3nt: TGTGCCAGCAGCTTTCCAGGGGGCTCAACCGAAAATGAAAAACTGTTTTTT

v_gene: TRBV5-4
d_gene: -
j_gene: TRBJ1-1
abundance: -
CDR3aa: CASSLENSMNTEAFF
CDR3nt: TGTGCCAGCAGCTTGGAGAACAGTATGAACACTGAAGCTTTCTTT

v_gene: TRBV27
d_gene: TRBD2
j_gene: TRBJ2-5
abundance: -
CDR3aa: CASSGTDRLAGILETQYF
CDR3nt: TGTGCCAGCAGCGGTACCGACAGACTAGCGGGGATTCTAGAGACCCAGTACTTC

v_gene: TRBV7-3
d_gene: TRBD2
j_gene: TRBJ2-1
abundance: -
CDR3aa: CASSPAGLANEQFF
CDR3nt: TGTGCCAGCAGCCCAGCGGGACTAGCGAATGAGCAGTTCTTC

v_gene: TRBV5-4
d_gene: -
j_gene: TRBJ1-1
abundance: -
CDR3aa: CASRPGPKNTEAFF
CDR3nt: TGTGCCAGCAGGCCAGGCCCGAAGAACACTGAAGCTTTCTTT

v_gene: TRBV18
d_gene: -
j_gene: TRBJ1-4
abundance: -
CDR3aa: CASSQGGSTNEKLFF
CDR3nt: TGTGCCAGCTCACAAGGGGGATCAACTAATGAAAAACTGTTTTTT

v_gene: TRBV6-1
d_gene: -
j_gene: TRBJ1-2
abundance: -
CDR3aa: CASSEGSTNYGYTF
CDR3nt: TGTGCCAGCAGTGAAGGGTCTACTAACTATGGCTACACCTTC

v_gene: TRBV11-2
d_gene: -
j_gene: TRBJ1-2
abundance: few
CDR3aa: CASAVRGGVYGYTF
CDR3nt: TGTGCCAGCGCCGTGCGGGGTGGCGTCTATGGCTACACCTTC